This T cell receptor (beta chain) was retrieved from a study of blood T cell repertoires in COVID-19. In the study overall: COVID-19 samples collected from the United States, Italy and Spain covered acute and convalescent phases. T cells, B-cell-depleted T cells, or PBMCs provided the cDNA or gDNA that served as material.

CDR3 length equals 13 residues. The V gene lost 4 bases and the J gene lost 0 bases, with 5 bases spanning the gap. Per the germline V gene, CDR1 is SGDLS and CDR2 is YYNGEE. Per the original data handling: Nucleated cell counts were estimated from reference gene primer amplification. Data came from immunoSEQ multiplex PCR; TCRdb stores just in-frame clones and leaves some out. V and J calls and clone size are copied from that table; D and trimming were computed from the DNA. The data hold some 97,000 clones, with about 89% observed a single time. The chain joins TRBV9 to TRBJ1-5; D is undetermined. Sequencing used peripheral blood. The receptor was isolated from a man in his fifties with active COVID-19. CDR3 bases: TGTGCCAGCAGCCCCAATAGCAATCAGCCCCAGCATTTT. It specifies CASSPNSNQPQHF.